This entry lists 8 T cell receptor beta chains sequenced from one sample in a study of T cells after yellow fever vaccination. Each CDR3 protein is one row after TCRdb ran MiXCR on the 5' RACE reads. The sample has 50,000 to 75,000 distinct CDR3 sequences, 5.5% to 6% seen once. The sample consisted of PBMCs, either bulk or a sorted T-cell subset (CD4+, CD8+, memory, or dextramer-sorted; not recorded which), taken on the day of the yellow fever booster vaccination. These receptors originate from a man between 18 and 35 years old who received the YFV17D yellow fever vaccine.

This CDR3 reads CASPSNEQYV. The CDR3 DNA is TGCGCCAGCCCGTCTAACGAGCAGTACGTC. The chain carries TRBV4-1 and TRBJ2-7, with D hard to call. The CDR3 contains 10 residues. CDR1 and CDR2 (germline): MGHRA, YSYEKL. The V end lost 8 bases, the J end lost 5 bases, and 7 bases lay between the germline ends.

This clonotype was found many times. The chain carries TRBV4-1 and TRBJ1-2, with D hard to call. CDR3 length equals 15 residues. Germline values: CDR1 MGHRA, CDR2 YSYEKL. Trimming shortened V by 1 base and J by 2 bases, and 11 bases separated the two germline ends. CDR3 nucleotides: TGCGCCAGCAGCCAAGCCTGGCAGTCCAACTATGGCTACACCTTC. Its translation: CASSQAWQSNYGYTF.

This clonotype showed up many times. This chain connects TRBV7-9 to TRBJ1-3; no definite D call. The V and J ends lost 5 bases and 5 bases respectively, with 16 bases between them. The CDR3 has 15 amino acids. The germline gives CDR1 SEHNR, CDR2 FQNEAQ (reference sequence). The CDR3: CASSPHRRERNTIYF. CDR3 DNA: TGTGCCAGCAGCCCCCATAGAAGGGAACGAAACACCATATATTTT.

In this sample, this clonotype turned up many times. This sequence joins TRBV27 and TRBJ2-7; D is unclear. This CDR3 has 15 residues. Trimming took 0 bases from V and 1 from J, leaving 10 bases between them. Germline assignment: CDR1 MNHEY and CDR2 SMNVEV (reference sequence). CDR3 amino acids: CASSLSHRTSYEQYV. As DNA, the CDR3 is TGTGCCAGCAGTTTATCGCACAGAACTTCCTACGAGCAGTACGTC.

This clonotype was counted only a few times. The rearrangement links TRBV9 to TRBJ1-1; 8 bases align to TRBD1. The V segment lost 4 bases and the J segment 5 bases; nucleotides outside the gene matches: 10. The CDR3 loop spans 15 amino acids. Germline assignment: CDR1 SGDLS and CDR2 YYNGEE. The CDR3 nucleotides are TGTGCCAGCAGCACATCAGGGGGCGGTCGGACTGAAGCTTTCTTT. Amino acids: CASSTSGGGRTEAFF.

This clonotype was recorded many times. J is TRBJ2-2 and V is TRBV7-2; D is unclear. Between the trimmed V and J ends, which lost 3 bases and 4 bases, there was a span of 3 bases. CDR3 length equals 12 residues. The germline CDR1 and CDR2 sequences are SGHTA and FQGNSA. The CDR3 is CASSLGTGELFF. The DNA for the CDR3 is TGTGCCAGCAGCTTGGGCACCGGGGAGCTGTTTTTT.

The chain links TRBV20-1 to TRBJ2-7; 8 bases match TRBD1. With V trimmed by 5 bases and J by 0 bases, 6 bases remained unmatched. In germline, CDR1 is DFQATT, CDR2 SNEGSKA (reference sequence). CDR3 length: 14 amino acids. The CDR3 is CSALPGGLSYEQYF. The CDR3 DNA reads TGCAGTGCTTTACCAGGGGGCCTCTCCTACGAGCAGTACTTC.

This clonotype has ten or more counts. J is TRBJ2-7 and V is TRBV20-1; TRBD1 matches 8 bases. The CDR3 extends over 14 amino acids. CDR1 and CDR2 from the germline V gene are DFQATT and SNEGSKA (reference sequence). The junction had 11 bases not matched to a gene; V was cut back by 6 bases and J by 4 bases. In nucleotides, the CDR3 is TGCAGTGCCCAACGACAGGGGCCCCTTTACGAGCAGTACGTC. Translating gives CSAQRQGPLYEQYV.